Below are 28 T cell receptor beta chains sequenced from a single sample in a study of blood T cell repertoires in COVID-19. The repertoire was sequenced with immunoSEQ multiplex PCR; TCRdb's copy has only in-frame clones and lacks some. Among a few hundred thousand clones, roughly 87% were seen once, and the ten largest hold about a tenth. Sequencing was carried out using PBMCs or T cells enriched from blood (not recorded which). Every receptor here comes from a man aged 18 to 29 with acute COVID-19.

This clone was counted a single time. The genes are TRBV24-1 and TRBJ2-2; 10 positions agree with TRBD2. Germline CDR1 is KGHDR and CDR2 is SFDVKD. This CDR3 contains 16 residues. With V trimmed by 3 bases and J by 5 bases, 5 bases remained unmatched. The CDR3 here is CATSDPSSGSTGELFF. As DNA, the CDR3 is TGTGCCACCAGTGATCCGTCTAGCGGGAGTACCGGGGAGCTGTTTTTT.

This chain connects TRBV10-3 to TRBJ1-1; TRBD1 is a possible D gene (6 bases). Germline assignment: CDR1 ENHRY and CDR2 SYGVKD. The CDR3 consists of 13 residues. CDR3 in DNA: TGTGTGGTAAAGGAGGGAGGGGGGACTGAAGCTTTCTTT. It is translated as CVVKEGGGTEAFF.

The chain uses TRBV7-8 and TRBJ1-1; D not certain. The CDR3 covers 13 residues. Germline V gives CDR1 SGHVS, CDR2 FQNEAQ. Trimming pared 4 bases from V and 12 bases from J, leaving 18 bases between. The CDR3 DNA is TGTGCCAGCAGCTCCGGACGGGGATCCCAGACTTTCTTT. Its protein product is CASSSGRGSQTFF. Full variable domain (rest looked up from reference TRBV7-8 and TRBJ1-1): GAGVSQSPRYKVAKRGQDVALRCDPISGHVSLFWYQQALGQGPEFLTYFQNEAQLDKSGLPSDRFFAERPEGSVSTLKIQRTQQEDSAVYLCASSSGRGSQTFFGQGTRLTVV.

The chain couples TRBV9 to TRBJ1-6; 7 bases are a match to TRBD1. CDR3 length: 14 amino acids. The V and J ends lost 3 bases and 7 bases, in that order; junction bases with no gene match: 4. Per the germline V gene, CDR1 is SGDLS and CDR2 is YYNGEE. CDR3 nucleotide sequence: TGTGCCAGCAGCGCCGGGACAGTAAATTCACCCCTCCACTTT. This translates into CASSAGTVNSPLHF.

A note on this clone: Germline and junction disagree at one end, which may indicate a read error. The genes are TRBV7-7 and TRBJ2-7; 8 bases map to TRBD2. The CDR3 is 14 residues long. In germline, CDR1 is SSHAT, CDR2 FNYEAQ (reference sequence). The CDR3 coding sequence is TGTGCTAGCAGCTTAGAGCGGGAGTCCTACGAGCAGTACTTC. It encodes CASSLERESYEQYF. Full variable domain (outside the CDR3, taken from reference TRBV7-7 and TRBJ2-7): GAGVSQSPRYKVTKRGQDVTLRCDPISSHATLYWYQQALGQGPEFLTYFNYEAQPDKSGLPSDRFSAERPEGSISTLTIQRTEQRDSAMYRCASSLERESYEQYFGPGTRLTVT.

The chain links TRBV9 to TRBJ2-1, with 11 bases matching TRBD2. The CDR3 has 14 amino acids. Trimming removed 6 bases from V and 8 bases from J; junction bases left unmatched: 7. Germline CDR1 is SGDLS and CDR2 is YYNGEE. CDR3 sequence reads: CASTLTSGTDEQFF. CDR3 nucleotide sequence: TGTGCCAGCACCTTGACTAGCGGGACAGATGAGCAGTTCTTC.

This sequence joins TRBV5-1 and TRBJ2-1, with 11 bases identical to TRBD2. V shed 4 bases, J shed 4 bases, and the junction held 4 bases outside the gene matches. The CDR3 runs to 15 residues. From germline, CDR1 is SGHRS and CDR2 YFSETQ. The CDR3 loop reads CASSDGTSGYNEQFF. Here the CDR3 DNA reads TGCGCCAGCAGCGATGGGACTAGCGGTTACAATGAGCAGTTCTTC.

The rearrangement joins TRBV5-1 to TRBJ2-3; a weak D match, TRBD2 (6 bases). V dropped 5 bases and J dropped 4 bases, with 14 bases sitting between them. This CDR3 is built from 14 residues. Germline V gene lookup returns CDR1 SGHRS and CDR2 YFSETQ. CDR3 sequence: CASRPGELADTQYF. CDR3 in DNA: TGCGCCAGCAGGCCGGGAGAACTCGCAGATACGCAGTATTTT.

This chain connects TRBV9 to TRBJ2-3; 8 bases match TRBD2. J was trimmed by 4 bases and V by 0 bases; bases with no gene match: 7. Germline assignment: CDR1 SGDLS and CDR2 YYNGEE. The CDR3 totals 16 residues. The CDR3 sequence is CASSVEVSGVPDTQYF. The CDR3 coding sequence is TGTGCCAGCAGCGTAGAGGTTAGCGGGGTCCCAGATACGCAGTATTTT.

This rearrangement joins TRBV7-8 to TRBJ2-5; possible D gene TRBD2, 6 bases. The CDR3 has 15 amino acids. In germline, CDR1 is SGHVS, CDR2 FQNEAQ. V was cut by 5 bases and J by 4 bases, with 17 bases left in between. The CDR3 loop is CASSQTSNPRETQYF. The CDR3 DNA sequence: TGTGCCAGCAGCCAAACTAGCAACCCCAGAGAGACCCAGTACTTC.

The V gene is TRBV6-5, the J gene TRBJ2-7; 7 positions agree with TRBD2. The CDR3 sequence is 15 residues long. V lost 0 bases to trimming and J lost 6 bases; unmatched junction nucleotides: 8. The germline V gene has CDR1 MNHEY and CDR2 SVGAGI. CDR3: CASSYSSGVLSEQYF. The DNA of the CDR3 is TGTGCCAGCAGTTACTCGAGCGGGGTCCTGAGCGAGCAGTACTTC.

V usage is TRBV28 and J usage is TRBJ2-7, with 9 bases lining up with TRBD2. Germline values: CDR1 MDHEN, CDR2 SYDVKM. The V and J ends lost 7 bases and 4 bases, in that order; junction bases with no gene match: 8. CDR3 size: 14 residues. CDR3 loop: CASKKAGGRYEQYF. CDR3 nucleotides: TGTGCCAGCAAAAAGGCGGGAGGGAGGTACGAGCAGTACTTC. Full variable domain (outside the CDR3, taken from reference TRBV28 and TRBJ2-7): DVKVTQSSRYLVKRTGEKVFLECVQDMDHENMFWYRQDPGLGLRLIYFSYDVKMKEKGDIPEGYSVSREKKERFSLILESASTNQTSMYLCASKKAGGRYEQYFGPGTRLTVT.

This sequence joins TRBV5-1 and TRBJ2-1, with D possibly matching TRBD2 (6 bases). The CDR3 is 14 amino acids. From germline, CDR1 is SGHRS and CDR2 YFSETQ. V was clipped by 4 bases and J by 1 base, with 9 bases between them. The DNA for the CDR3 is TGCGCCAGCAGCATAGCGGAATCCTACAATGAGCAGTTCTTC. Its protein product is CASSIAESYNEQFF.

The chain joins TRBV27 to TRBJ1-1, with D perhaps matching TRBD1 (5 bases). This CDR3 contains 15 residues. Trimming cost V 3 bases and J 3 bases, with 14 bases left between them. Germline CDR1 reads MNHEY; CDR2 reads SMNVEV (reference sequence). This CDR3 is CASSFAAGRHTEAFF. In nucleotides, the CDR3 is TGTGCCAGCAGTTTTGCGGCAGGGCGCCACACTGAAGCTTTCTTT.

V is TRBV28 and J is TRBJ1-5, with 8 bases fitting TRBD1. CDR1 is MDHEN and CDR2 is SYDVKM in the germline V gene. With 0 bases clipped from V and 6 bases from J, the junction kept 4 bases outside the gene matches. This CDR3 contains 15 residues. As DNA, the CDR3 is TGTGCCAGCAGTTTATGGGGGACAGGAACTCAGCCCCAGCATTTT. It is translated as CASSLWGTGTQPQHF. Drawing the rest from reference TRBV28 and TRBJ1-5, the complete variable domain is DVKVTQSSRYLVKRTGEKVFLECVQDMDHENMFWYRQDPGLGLRLIYFSYDVKMKEKGDIPEGYSVSREKKERFSLILESASTNQTSMYLCASSLWGTGTQPQHFGDGTRLSIL.

This rearrangement joins TRBV28 to TRBJ2-1; no reliable D call. Germline CDR1 reads MDHEN; CDR2 reads SYDVKM. The CDR3 extends over 13 amino acids. V dropped 6 bases and J dropped 10 bases, with 16 bases sitting between them. Written as DNA, the CDR3 is TGTGCCAGCAGCCTCTCGGCCGCAGCGGAGCAGTTCTTC. It specifies CASSLSAAAEQFF.

J is TRBJ2-1 and V is TRBV28; tentatively, D is TRBD2 (6 bases). This CDR3 is built from 15 residues. The germline CDR1 and CDR2 sequences are MDHEN and SYDVKM. V lost 4 bases to trimming and J lost 9 bases, with 19 bases between them. CDR3: CASSSGTRDLSEQFF. DNA of the CDR3: TGTGCCAGCAGTTCGGGGACTCGGGATTTAAGTGAGCAGTTCTTC.

This chain links TRBV5-1 with TRBJ2-7, with 7 bases lining up with TRBD2. The germline V gene has CDR1 SGHRS and CDR2 YFSETQ. The CDR3 is 17 amino acids. V shed 0 bases, J shed 4 bases, and the junction held 13 bases outside the gene matches. The CDR3 DNA follows: TGCGCCAGCAGCTTGGATGGCGCTGGGCTAGCGGAATACGAGCAGTACTTC. Translating gives CASSLDGAGLAEYEQYF.

V and J are TRBV11-3 and TRBJ2-1; 13 bases map to TRBD2. Germline CDR1 SGHNT, CDR2 YENEEA. The V segment lost 0 bases and the J segment 5 bases; nucleotides outside the gene matches: 4. The CDR3 runs to 17 residues. CDR3 loop: CASSLELAGGPHNEQFF. In DNA form, the CDR3 reads TGTGCCAGCAGCTTAGAACTAGCGGGAGGGCCGCACAATGAGCAGTTCTTC.

The rearrangement links TRBV23-1 to TRBJ2-1, with TRBD2 matching over 10 bases. TRBV23-1 is designated an ORF whose function remains uncertain. The CDR3 runs to 21 residues. V shed 2 bases, J shed 4 bases, and the junction held 20 bases outside the gene matches. The CDR3 is CASSQDFETIRGLARYNEQFF. The CDR3 DNA is TGCGCCAGCAGTCAAGACTTTGAGACAATCCGGGGACTAGCGCGGTACAATGAGCAGTTCTTC.

The J gene is TRBJ2-7, the V gene TRBV4-1, with 8 bases aligning to TRBD1. Trimming removed 2 bases from V and 4 bases from J; junction bases left unmatched: 7. The CDR3 length is 15 residues. Germline V lookup: CDR1 MGHRA, CDR2 YSYEKL. For the CDR3, the DNA is TGCGCCAGCAGCCAACCTTGGACAGGGAGGTACGAGCAGTACTTC. It yields the protein CASSQPWTGRYEQYF.

CDR3 nucleotides: TGTGCCAGCAGTGATCAGGCTTACGAGCAGTACTTC. Encoded protein: CASSDQAYEQYF. This chain links TRBV6-1 with TRBJ2-7; D remains ambiguous. CDR1 is MNHNS and CDR2 is SASEGT in the germline V gene. V lost 3 bases and J lost 4, with 7 bases in between. This CDR3 has 12 amino acids.

Only a few counts were recorded for this clone. The rearrangement uses TRBV9 and TRBJ1-1, with D hard to call. Germline CDR1 reads SGDLS; CDR2 reads YYNGEE. The CDR3 is 14 residues long. The ends were cut back, 1 base at V and 3 bases at J, with 10 bases in the middle. The chain's CDR3 is CASSVYDEDTEAFF. The CDR3 DNA is TGTGCCAGCAGCGTATATGACGAGGACACTGAAGCTTTCTTT.

This clone has at least ten counts. V is TRBV30 and J is TRBJ1-3; tentative D call: TRBD1 (5 bases). V lost 3 bases to trimming and J lost 0 bases, with 15 bases between them. Germline V lookup: CDR1 GTSNPN, CDR2 SVGIG (reference sequence). The CDR3 extends over 16 amino acids. The CDR3 region has the DNA TGTGCCTGGAGCCTTCGACAGACTTTCTCTGGAAACACCATATATTTT. It codes for CAWSLRQTFSGNTIYF. Full variable domain (missing parts from reference TRBV30 and TRBJ1-3): SQTIHQWPATLVQPVGSPLSLECTVEGTSNPNLYWYRQAAGRGLQLLFYSVGIGQISSEVPQNLSASRPQDRQFILSSKKLLLSDSGFYLCAWSLRQTFSGNTIYFGEGSWLTVV.

The gene calls are TRBV30 and TRBJ2-6, with D perhaps TRBD2 (5 bases). The CDR3 sequence is 14 residues long. Germline CDR1 reads GTSNPN; CDR2 reads SVGIG (reference sequence). V was pared by 1 base and J by 4 bases, with 8 bases between. The CDR3 loop is CAWSGGRGANVLTF. Here the CDR3 DNA reads TGTGCCTGGAGTGGAGGGCGCGGGGCCAACGTCCTGACTTTC.

This sequence joins TRBV11-2 and TRBJ1-6, with D maybe TRBD1 (5 bases). This CDR3 has 14 amino acids. Germline-derived CDR1 and CDR2 are SGHAT and FQNNGV. V lost 3 bases to trimming and J lost 13 bases, with 16 bases between them. CDR3 coding DNA: TGTGCCAGCAGCTTTTCAACCAGCGGGGCTCCCCTCCACTTT. The encoded protein is CASSFSTSGAPLHF.

Here the CDR3 DNA reads TGTGCCAGCAGCGACGGGGGGGCCGGGGACTACTTCTATGAGCAGTTCTTC. Its translation: CASSDGGAGDYFYEQFF. The chain employs TRBV6-2 or TRBV6-3 and TRBJ2-1; 8 bases fit TRBD2. Losses at the gene ends were 6 bases for V and 8 bases for J; bases not matched to a gene: 18. This CDR3 comprises 17 residues. Germline V lookup: CDR1 MNHEY, CDR2 SVGEGT.

This clone was detected once. The V gene is TRBV30, the J gene TRBJ2-7; D is possibly TRBD1 (5 bases). This CDR3 has 12 amino acids. V lost 3 bases, J lost 7 bases, and 13 bases lay in between. Germline V gives CDR1 GTSNPN, CDR2 SVGIG (reference sequence). The CDR3 coding sequence is TGTGCCTGGAGATGGGGCCTGGGGGAGCAGTACTTC. Amino acids: CAWRWGLGEQYF. Together with reference TRBV30 and TRBJ2-7, the CDR3 gives the full variable domain: SQTIHQWPATLVQPVGSPLSLECTVEGTSNPNLYWYRQAAGRGLQLLFYSVGIGQISSEVPQNLSASRPQDRQFILSSKKLLLSDSGFYLCAWRWGLGEQYFGPGTRLTVT.